This T cell receptor beta chain was captured by sequencing in a study of OX40 agonist ivuxolimab in advanced cancers. Overall study: An agonistic anti-OX40 (CD134) antibody, ivuxolimab, was used to treat the patients.

About this clone: The antigen is not known. At one boundary the junction diverges from the germline segment, which might be a read error.

Patients were excluded for autoimmune disease history or systemic immunosuppression. The method was immunoSEQ multiplex PCR; TCRdb's version includes in-frame clones alone and lacks a portion of them. The sample includes 70,000 to 80,000 clones, around 80% of them seen just once. Findings of the study overall: Antigen specificity remained undetermined for the expanded peripheral T cells. The study observed clonal expansion of CD4+ and CD8+ blood T cells by week 6 at 0.1 to 3.0 mg/kg.

The germline V gene has CDR1 SEHNR and CDR2 FQNEAQ (reference sequence). The CDR3 is made up of 12 amino acids. This clonotype was obtained from an adult with an advanced solid tumor such as melanoma, head and neck, liver or kidney cancer. This sequence joins TRBV7-9 and TRBJ2-3; no firm D call. Sequenced material: CD4+ or CD8+ T cells sorted from blood, taken in a trial of the OX40 agonist ivuxolimab. This CDR3 is CASNLNLDTQYF. CDR3 coding DNA: TGTGCCAGCAACTTAAATCTCGATACGCAGTATTTT.